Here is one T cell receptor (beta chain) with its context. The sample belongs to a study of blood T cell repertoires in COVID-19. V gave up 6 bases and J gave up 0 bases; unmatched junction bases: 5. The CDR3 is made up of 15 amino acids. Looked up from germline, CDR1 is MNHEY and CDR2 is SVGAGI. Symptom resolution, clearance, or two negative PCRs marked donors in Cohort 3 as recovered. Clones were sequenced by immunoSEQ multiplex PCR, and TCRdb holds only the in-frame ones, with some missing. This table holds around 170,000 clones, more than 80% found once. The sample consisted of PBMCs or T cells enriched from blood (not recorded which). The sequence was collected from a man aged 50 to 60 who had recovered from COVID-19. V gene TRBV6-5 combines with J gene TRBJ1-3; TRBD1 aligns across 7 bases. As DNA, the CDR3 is TGTGCCAGCAGCAGACAGGGACCCTCTGGAAACACCATATATTTT. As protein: CASSRQGPSGNTIYF.